One sample yielded the 14 T cell receptor beta chains listed below, sequenced in a study of blood T cell repertoires in COVID-19. Generated by immunoSEQ multiplex PCR, the TCRdb table keeps only in-frame clones and is missing some. The sample contains 45,000 to 60,000 clones, 86% of which appear only once. Sequencing used peripheral blood. The source is a man between 65 and 85 years old with active COVID-19.

The rearrangement uses TRBV19 and TRBJ1-2; the match to TRBD1 covers 7 bases. Losses at the gene ends were 7 bases for V and 4 bases for J; bases not matched to a gene: 9. CDR3 length: 14 residues. Germline CDR1 is LNHDA and CDR2 is SQIVND (reference sequence). In nucleotides, the CDR3 is TGTGCCAGTACCCCCAGGGGGGTTGGCTATGGCTACACCTTC. Its protein product is CASTPRGVGYGYTF.

The chain couples TRBV23-1 to TRBJ2-7; D remains unclear. TRBV23-1 is reported as an ORF; its role is uncertain. V lost 3 bases, J lost 1 base, and 13 bases lay in between. This CDR3 has 15 residues. The CDR3 bases are TGCGCCAGCAGTCAGACACCGAGTAGGTCCTACGAGCAGTACTTC. Its translation is CASSQTPSRSYEQYF.

J is TRBJ1-2 and V is TRBV10-3, with D tentatively TRBD1 (5 bases). CDR3 length: 14 amino acids. Trimming left V 11 bases short and J 8 bases short, with 24 bases between. The germline gives CDR1 ENHRY, CDR2 SYGVKD. The CDR3 sequence is CAPACSGGTGGYTF. In DNA form, the CDR3 reads TGTGCCCCCGCGTGTTCCGGGGGGACGGGCGGCTACACCTTC.

The chain combines TRBV10-3 with TRBJ2-1, with D maybe TRBD1 (6 bases). V was clipped by 5 bases and J by 6 bases, with 20 bases between them. There are 16 residues in the CDR3. In germline, CDR1 is ENHRY, CDR2 SYGVKD. The CDR3 loop is CAISLGAGTYFNEQFF. The CDR3 DNA reads TGTGCCATCAGTCTTGGGGCCGGGACATACTTCAATGAGCAGTTCTTC.

The chain links TRBV5-1 to TRBJ2-5; 7 positions agree with TRBD2. Losses at the gene ends were 3 bases for V and 1 base for J; bases not matched to a gene: 3. CDR1 and CDR2 (germline): SGHRS, YFSETQ. This CDR3 is 14 amino acids long. This CDR3 is CASSSAGIQETQYF. Here the CDR3 DNA reads TGCGCCAGCAGCTCAGCGGGGATCCAAGAGACCCAGTACTTC. The full variable domain, with the rest looked up from reference TRBV5-1 and TRBJ2-5, is KAGVTQTPRYLIKTRGQQVTLSCSPISGHRSVSWYQQTPGQGLQFLFEYFSETQRNKGNFPGRFSGRQFSNSRSEMNVSTLELGDSALYLCASSSAGIQETQYFGPGTRLLVL.

As to this clone: The likely explanation is a read error, given a far larger clone one base away. The rearrangement joins TRBV5-4 to TRBJ2-7, with 10 bases fitting TRBD1. The V gene's germline CDR1 is SGHNT and CDR2 YYREEE (reference sequence). This CDR3 contains 15 residues. The V segment lost 0 bases and the J segment 4 bases; nucleotides outside the gene matches: 4. Written as DNA, the CDR3 is TGTGCCAGCAGCTTGGGAGGGACAGGGGTTTACGAGCAGTACTTC. Translated, it gives CASSLGGTGVYEQYF.

The chain has TRBV7-9 and TRBJ1-6; TRBD1 aligns across 8 bases. The CDR3 length is 14 residues. After removal of 5 bases from V and 10 bases from J, the junction contained 7 bases not matched to a gene. In germline, CDR1 is SEHNR, CDR2 FQNEAQ (reference sequence). The DNA of the CDR3 is TGTGCCAGCAGCAGAACAGGGGGAGGCTCACCCCTCCACTTT. Protein product: CASSRTGGGSPLHF.

Only a few counts were recorded for this clone. This chain connects TRBV15 to TRBJ2-5, with 7 positions matching TRBD1. The CDR3 runs 14 residues. In germline, CDR1 is LNHNV, CDR2 YYDKDF (reference sequence). The J segment lost 4 bases and the V segment lost 0 bases, leaving 2 bases of the junction unmatched. CDR3 DNA sequence: TGTGCCACCAGCAGAGACAGGGGGATAGAGACCCAGTACTTC. Its protein is CATSRDRGIETQYF.

This sequence joins TRBV19 and TRBJ1-1; 9 bases align to TRBD1. The CDR3 extends over 16 amino acids. Germline lookup yields CDR1 LNHDA and CDR2 SQIVND (reference sequence). V was pared by 7 bases and J by 1 base, with 10 bases of the junction left unmatched. The CDR3 loop is CASISRDRVANTEAFF. CDR3 DNA sequence: TGTGCCAGTATTTCAAGGGACAGGGTGGCGAACACTGAAGCTTTCTTT.

The chain is built from TRBV6-5 and TRBJ2-7, with 7 bases fitting TRBD1. Trimming took 5 bases from V and 5 from J; bases not matched to a gene: 9. The CDR3 extends over 14 amino acids. The germline V gene has CDR1 MNHEY and CDR2 SVGAGI. CDR3 nucleotide sequence: TGTGCCAGCAGTACCGGGACAGCCTCAGACGAGCAGTACTTC. Protein product: CASSTGTASDEQYF.

The chain links TRBV7-9 to TRBJ1-5; perhaps TRBD1 as D (5 bases). The germline V and J ends were trimmed by 6 bases and 7 bases, with 13 bases remaining between them. Per the germline V gene, CDR1 is SEHNR and CDR2 is FQNEAQ (reference sequence). This CDR3 spans 13 amino acids. CDR3 in DNA: TGTGCCAGCAGTCGAGACAGCTTGCAGCCCCAGCATTTT. It translates to CASSRDSLQPQHF.

The chain links TRBV9 to TRBJ1-2; perhaps TRBD1 as D (5 bases). Trimming took off 4 bases at V and 3 bases at J, with 16 bases between the two ends. Germline CDR1 is SGDLS and CDR2 is YYNGEE. The CDR3 runs 15 residues. The CDR3 reads CASSPRWGDDYGYTF. CDR3 DNA sequence: TGTGCCAGCAGCCCGCGATGGGGCGATGACTATGGCTACACCTTC.

The chain couples TRBV15 to TRBJ1-3; D gene unclear. CDR3 length: 15 residues. Germline V gene sequence: CDR1 LNHNV, CDR2 YYDKDF (reference sequence). V was shortened by 1 base and J by 3 bases, with 10 bases between the two germline ends. CDR3 in DNA: TGTGCCACCAGCAGAGGACCCCAGGTTGGAAACACCATATATTTT. Translated, it gives CATSRGPQVGNTIYF.

The chain recombines TRBV21-1 with TRBJ1-4; the table names TRBD1, a call not compared with the DNA. TRBV21-1 constitutes a pseudogene. CDR3 length: 14 residues. The CDR3 loop reads CASSLTGGNEKLFF. CDR3 DNA sequence: TGTGCCAGCAGTCTGACAGGGGGTAATGAAAAACTGTTTTTT.